This T cell receptor beta chain emerged from a study of T cells in Graves' hyperthyroidism and ophthalmopathy. RNA transcripts gave rise to amplified TCR beta CDR3 regions. The study used the HTBI primer set for a first-round RT-PCR of the TCR CDR3. TCRdb independently ran MiXCR on the multiplex PCR reads; one entry per CDR3 protein. The top ten hold around 31% of the sample, which has over 700,000 distinct CDR3 sequences, 30% to 40% seen once. CDR3 length: 12 residues. CDR1 is SQVTM, CDR2 ANQGSEA, per germline. V shed 3 bases and J shed 9 bases, with 11 bases lying between them. This clonotype was detected many times.

Sequencing was carried out using blood. This chain links TRBV29-1 with TRBJ2-2; possibly TRBD2 for D (6 bases). This clonotype was obtained from a woman aged 40 to 55 with Graves' hyperthyroidism. The CDR3 here is CSVETGVRELFF. CDR3 in DNA: TGCAGCGTTGAGACGGGGGTGCGGGAGCTGTTTTTT.